The T cell receptor beta chain under discussion was sequenced for a study of blood T cell repertoires in COVID-19. V shed 10 bases and J 6 bases; nucleotides not matched to a gene: 8. This CDR3 has 13 residues. Per germline, CDR1 MNHEY and CDR2 SVGAGI. Per the original data handling: The authors estimated nucleated cell counts from reference gene primer amplification. TCRdb's copy holds only in-frame clones and misses some; the assay was immunoSEQ multiplex PCR. The V and J calls and the clone size are those of that table, but D and trimming were determined from the DNA. The sample consists of 130,000 to 150,000 clones, around four fifths of them appearing once.

Specimen: peripheral blood. This sequence was found in a human donor in a cohort sampled during active COVID-19. V is TRBV6-5 and J is TRBJ2-2; TRBD1 aligns across 7 bases. CDR3 loop: CATSTGIAGELFF. CDR3 sequence (DNA): TGTGCCACCTCGACAGGGATTGCCGGGGAGCTGTTTTTT.